This TCR beta chain emerged from a study of human T cells and chemical hapten exposure. TCRdb itself ran the RACE reads through MiXCR, one entry per CDR3 protein. This table has more than 150,000 distinct CDR3 sequences, about 25% appearing once. V was pared by 4 bases and J by 4 bases, with 11 bases of the junction left unmatched. CDR3 length: 17 residues. Per the germline V gene, CDR1 is LGHNA and CDR2 is YSLEER. Time point denoted: patch test 3, about 24 weeks after DPC sensitization. Treatment noted: therapeutic diphenylcyclopropenone sensitization with weekly scalp DPC. The input for sequencing was whole blood, taken in connection with sensitization to the hapten diphenylcyclopropenone (DPC). The chain is built from TRBV4-3 and TRBJ2-1; 9 nucleotides align to TRBD2. This receptor was obtained from a woman between 40 and 50 years old with alopecia areata. Some clones in this sample may be carry-over from other donors' samples. The CDR3 here is CASSPTLAGRHYNEQFF. The CDR3, as DNA: TGCGCCAGCAGCCCCACTCTAGCGGGGCGTCATTACAATGAGCAGTTCTTC.